The next 13 T cell receptor beta chains were all read from a single sample in a study of T cell clonality in common variable immunodeficiency. Method: immunoSEQ multiplex PCR; TCRdb's copy keeps in-frame clones and lacks some. In total the sample includes roughly 32,000 clones, none of them seen once. Input material: peripheral blood mononuclear cells. The receptors were sampled from a person aged 18 to 70 in good health.

Notes on this clone: The read is 3 residues too short to cover the CDR3 end, so that end is filled in from the germline J gene. The chain links TRBV18 to TRBJ2-7; 7 bases are a match to TRBD2. This CDR3 is built from 15 residues. Germline lookup yields CDR1 KGHSH and CDR2 LQKENI. J gave up 6 bases and V 3 bases, and 11 bases lay outside the gene matches. Partial CDR3 DNA: TGTGCCAGCTCACCCGGGGGGACGCGCGAGGGCGAG. Translating gives CASSPGGTREGE. Given in full, the CDR3 is CASSPGGTREGEQYF. Drawing the rest from reference TRBV18 and TRBJ2-7, the complete variable domain is NAGVMQNPRHLVRRRGQEARLRCSPMKGHSHVYWYRQLPEEGLKFMVYLQKENIIDESGMPKERFSAEFPKEGPSILRIQQVVRGDSAAYFCASSPGGTREGEQYFGPGTRLTVT.

This clone occurred many times. The read terminates 3 residues before the CDR3 end, so the remaining end is supplied by the germline J gene. The gene calls are TRBV7-8 and TRBJ2-7; D not resolved. Trimming left V 1 base short and J 3 bases short, with 10 bases between. The germline V gene has CDR1 SGHVS and CDR2 FQNEAQ. The CDR3 loop spans 14 amino acids. CDR3 DNA (partial): TGTGCCAGCAGCTTAGAGGCCCATCACTACGAG. It specifies CASSLEAHHYE. The full CDR3 reads CASSLEAHHYEQYF.

Note on this clone: The read gets to within 3 residues of the CDR3 end, and the germline J gene fills in the rest. The chain couples TRBV25-1 to TRBJ2-7, with 8 bases fitting TRBD2. V lost 4 bases to trimming and J lost 5 bases; unmatched junction nucleotides: 7. CDR3 length: 14 residues. The V gene's germline CDR1 is MGHDK and CDR2 SYGVNS. The part of the CDR3 DNA that was read is TGTGCCAGCAGTGCCGGGGGGGGGTTCAACGAG. It yields the protein CASSAGGGFNE. The full-length CDR3 reads as CASSAGGGFNEQYF.

This clone has ten or more counts. The sequenced fragment ends 3 residues before the CDR3 boundary, so the rest is inferred from the germline J gene. V usage is TRBV2 and J usage is TRBJ2-5; 9 nucleotides match TRBD1. From germline, CDR1 is SNHLY and CDR2 FYNNEI. V shed 4 bases, J shed 5 bases, and the junction held 5 bases outside the gene matches. The CDR3 spans 14 residues. The CDR3 bases that were read are TGTGCCAGCAGTGTGGGACAGGGTACGGAGACC. Translating gives CASSVGQGTET. The CDR3 reads in full as CASSVGQGTETQYF.

In this sample, this clone turned up many times. The missing CDR3 end, 3 residues past where the read stops, is filled in from the germline J gene. This chain joins TRBV19 and TRBJ2-1, with 13 bases identical to TRBD2. The junction had 3 bases not matched to a gene; V was cut back by 2 bases and J by 8 bases. The CDR3 consists of 15 residues. Germline values: CDR1 LNHDA, CDR2 SQIVND (reference sequence). The CDR3 loop reads CASSITGLAGDEQFF. The part of the CDR3 DNA that was read is TGTGCCAGTAGTATAACCGGACTAGCGGGAGATGAG. The whole variable domain, remainder taken from reference TRBV19 and TRBJ2-1, is DGGITQSPKYLFRKEGQNVTLSCEQNLNHDAMYWYRQDPGQGLRLIYYSQIVNDFQKGDIAEGYSVSREKKESFPLTVTSAQKNPTAFYLCASSITGLAGDEQFFGPGTRLTVL.

This clone was observed many times. The observed sequence ends 3 residues before the CDR3 terminus, with the missing tail filled in from the germline J gene. The chain uses TRBV19 and TRBJ1-6; D might be TRBD1 (6 bases). This CDR3 contains 13 residues. V lost 5 bases and J lost 8, with 10 bases in between. Germline CDR1 LNHDA, CDR2 SQIVND (reference sequence). CDR3 in amino acids: CASSPGADSPLHF. The covered CDR3 bases are TGTGCCAGTAGTCCAGGGGCGGATTCACCC.

The table lists this clone with many counts. Read data end 3 residues before the CDR3 end; the end is taken from the germline J gene. The rearrangement joins TRBV7-6 to TRBJ2-7; tentatively, D is TRBD2 (7 bases). Germline V CDR1 and CDR2: SGHVS, FNYEAQ. This CDR3 has 13 residues. The germline V and J ends were trimmed by 5 bases and 3 bases, with 11 bases remaining between them. The CDR3 bases that were read are TGTGCCAGCAGCCAAGGGGGGGGCTACGAG. It codes for CASSQGGGYE. The entire CDR3 sequence reads CASSQGGGYEQYF. The full variable domain, rest sourced from reference TRBV7-6 and TRBJ2-7, is GAGVSQSPRYKVTKRGQDVALRCDPISGHVSLYWYRQALGQGPEFLTYFNYEAQQDKSGLPNDRFSAERPEGSISTLTIQRTEQRDSAMYRCASSQGGGYEQYFGPGTRLTVT.

This clone was recorded at least ten times. The CDR3 extends 3 residues past the end of the read, so its final part is completed from the germline J gene. V is TRBV20-1 and J is TRBJ2-3; 13 bases map to TRBD2. The CDR3 totals 13 residues. Germline V lookup: CDR1 DFQATT, CDR2 SNEGSKA (reference sequence). CDR3 protein: CSGLAGVTDTQYF. Partial CDR3 DNA: TGCAGCGGACTAGCGGGAGTCACAGATACG.

This clone was seen repeatedly, ten times or more. The read ends 3 residues early relative to the CDR3; the germline J gene fills the gap. The rearrangement uses TRBV5-1 and TRBJ1-6; possibly TRBD1 for D (5 bases). Trimming cost V 4 bases and J 5 bases, with 13 bases left between them. The CDR3 spans 15 residues. In germline, CDR1 is SGHRS, CDR2 YFSETQ. CDR3 DNA, as far as it was read: TGCGCCAGCAGCCCGGCGGGGGTAGATAATTCACCC. Its translation is CASSPAGVDNSP. The full CDR3 reads CASSPAGVDNSPLHF.

This clone has a count of ten or more. The CDR3 end falls 3 residues outside the read, so it is completed with the germline J gene. J is TRBJ2-7 and V is TRBV12-3 or TRBV12-4, with 8 positions matching TRBD1. The CDR3 is 14 amino acids. The V and J ends lost 1 base and 2 bases, in that order; junction bases with no gene match: 1. The CDR3 here is CASSLVQGAYEQYF. The CDR3 bases that were read are TGTGCCAGCAGTTTAGTACAGGGGGCCTACGAG.

This clone has at least ten counts. The missing CDR3 end, 3 residues past where the read stops, is filled in from the germline J gene. This chain links TRBV20-1 with TRBJ2-1; 12 nucleotides match TRBD1. The CDR3 covers 14 residues. The junction had 6 bases not matched to a gene; V was cut back by 5 bases and J by 7 bases. Germline assignment: CDR1 DFQATT and CDR2 SNEGSKA (reference sequence). CDR3 DNA, as far as it was read: TGCAGTGCTGTCGGGACAGGGGGCTTGAATGAG. Protein: CSAVGTGGLNE. The whole CDR3 sequence reads CSAVGTGGLNEQFF.

This clone was observed at least ten times. The read terminates 3 residues ahead of where the CDR3 ends, so the germline J gene completes it. The chain has TRBV2 and TRBJ1-4; 7 bases are a match to TRBD1. The CDR3 consists of 13 residues. Germline CDR1 reads SNHLY; CDR2 reads FYNNEI. J lost 4 bases, V lost 7 bases, and 3 bases had no gene match. The sequenced CDR3 bases are TGTGCCAGCATCCGGGACAGTAATGAAAAA. Translated, it gives CASIRDSNEK. The full CDR3 is CASIRDSNEKLFF.

The table lists this clone with many counts. The read stops 3 residues short of the end of the CDR3; the missing end is completed from the germline J gene. This chain joins TRBV5-4 and TRBJ2-7, with a possible D match to TRBD1 (7 bases). V lost 4 bases, J lost 1 base, and 15 bases lay in between. CDR3 length: 15 residues. The germline V gene has CDR1 SGHNT and CDR2 YYREEE (reference sequence). The CDR3 bases that were read are TGTGCCAGCAGCGGGGGCGGGACAGCTTCCTACGAG. Its protein is CASSGGGTASYE. The entire CDR3 protein reads CASSGGGTASYEQYF.